A single sample is the source of the 15 T cell receptor beta chains below, sequenced in a study of T cell repertoires in cytomegalovirus infection. One entry per CDR3 protein results from TCRdb running MiXCR on the reads. Here the sample spans hundreds of thousands of distinct CDR3 sequences, roughly 26% being singletons. The specimen was CD8+ T cells from PBMCs. The receptors derive from a human donor in good health (CMV status not recorded). Some clones in this sample may be carry-over from other donors' samples.

Ten or more counts support this clonotype. The chain links TRBV7-9 to TRBJ1-6, with 8 nucleotides matching TRBD1. CDR3 length equals 15 residues. CDR1 and CDR2 from the germline V gene are SEHNR and FQNEAQ (reference sequence). Trimming cost V 5 bases and J 5 bases; bases outside gene matches: 5. The CDR3 loop reads CASSGQGKNNSPLHF. The CDR3 DNA reads as TGTGCCAGCAGCGGACAGGGCAAGAATAATTCACCCCTCCACTTT.

The chain employs TRBV28 and TRBJ1-6; D may be TRBD1 (6 bases). The CDR3 loop spans 14 amino acids. Looked up from germline, CDR1 is MDHEN and CDR2 is SYDVKM. With 3 bases removed from V and 7 bases from J, the gap between germline ends came to 10 bases. Written as DNA, the CDR3 is TGTGCCAGCAGTTTGTCAGGGGCAAATTCACCCCTCCACTTT. It is translated as CASSLSGANSPLHF.

This clonotype has just one count. The rearrangement uses TRBV29-1 and TRBJ1-3; D might be TRBD1 (6 bases). This CDR3 comprises 14 residues. Germline V gene data show CDR1 as SQVTM and CDR2 as ANQGSEA. Deletions cut 0 bases from V and 4 bases from J, with 10 bases between. Written as DNA, the CDR3 is TGCAGCGTTGAAGAAGGGGGAACAGGAAACACCATATATTTT. Its translation: CSVEEGGTGNTIYF.

This chain joins TRBV27 and TRBJ2-1, with D possibly being TRBD1 or TRBD2 (5 bases each). The CDR3 has 17 residues. Trimming left V 2 bases short and J 4 bases short, with 18 bases between. Germline CDR1 MNHEY, CDR2 SMNVEV (reference sequence). Written as DNA, the CDR3 is TGTGCCAGCAGTTTAGTCCCCACGGGGCCCTTTTACAATGAGCAGTTCTTC. Amino acid sequence: CASSLVPTGPFYNEQFF.

The chain uses TRBV12-3 or TRBV12-4 and TRBJ2-5; no clear D. V was shortened by 10 bases and J by 3 bases, with 18 bases between the two germline ends. The CDR3 sequence is 14 residues long. In nucleotides, the CDR3 is TGTGCCAACAGACTCCTAGGGAACGAAGAGACCCAGTACTTC. Amino acid sequence: CANRLLGNEETQYF.

This chain joins TRBV25-1 and TRBJ1-2, with D possibly TRBD1 on 6 matching bases. CDR3 length equals 14 residues. V lost 6 bases and J lost 2, with 13 bases in between. Germline CDR1 MGHDK, CDR2 SYGVNS. Written as DNA, the CDR3 is TGTGCCAGCAGAGGCACAGGGCCCAACTATGGCTACACCTTC. It is translated as CASRGTGPNYGYTF.

In its sample, this clonotype was seen a few times. The rearrangement joins TRBV5-1 to TRBJ2-3, with 7 nucleotides matching TRBD1. This CDR3 spans 15 amino acids. Per germline, CDR1 SGHRS and CDR2 YFSETQ. V was pared by 4 bases and J by 0 bases, with 5 bases of the junction left unmatched. CDR3 amino acids: CASSQGTASTDTQYF. The CDR3 region has the DNA TGCGCCAGCAGCCAGGGGACAGCTAGCACAGATACGCAGTATTTT.

A note on this clonotype: Given a much more abundant clone one base away, this may be a read error. Here the CDR3 reads CASSLNLLDGSDYGYTF. The CDR3 DNA follows: TGTGCCAGCAGTTTGAACCTCCTGGACGGCTCTGACTATGGCTACACCTTC. The rearrangement joins TRBV28 to TRBJ1-2; D remains ambiguous. The CDR3 loop spans 17 amino acids. CDR1 and CDR2 from the germline V gene are MDHEN and SYDVKM. Trimming pared 3 bases from V and 3 bases from J, leaving 20 bases between.

This clonotype was observed a few times. The J gene is TRBJ1-2, the V gene TRBV29-1; D gene ambiguous. Per the germline V gene, CDR1 is SQVTM and CDR2 is ANQGSEA. V dropped 1 base and J dropped 8 bases, with 14 bases sitting between them. The CDR3 runs to 13 residues. CDR3 sequence reads: CSVEGTISEGYTF. The DNA for the CDR3 is TGCAGCGTTGAAGGGACGATTAGTGAGGGCTACACCTTC.

This chain links TRBV25-1 with TRBJ1-6; the match to TRBD1 covers 7 bases. Germline V gives CDR1 MGHDK, CDR2 SYGVNS. The CDR3 has 15 residues. V shed 6 bases, J shed 6 bases, and the junction held 8 bases outside the gene matches. The CDR3 DNA is TGTGCCAGCAGAATGAGGACAGGTCCTAATTCACCCCTCCACTTT. Translated: CASRMRTGPNSPLHF.

The V and J genes are TRBV12-3 or TRBV12-4 and TRBJ2-5, with 10 positions matching TRBD2. The length of the CDR3 is 17 residues. V shed 6 bases, J shed 9 bases, and the junction held 19 bases outside the gene matches. The CDR3 reads CASSLNLAGAKEGSQYF. As DNA, the CDR3 is TGTGCCAGCAGCCTTAACCTAGCGGGGGCCAAAGAGGGGTCCCAGTACTTC.

This clonotype has a count of ten or more. This chain uses TRBV7-3 with TRBJ1-1, with 10 positions matching TRBD1. The germline CDR1 and CDR2 sequences are SGHTA and FQGTGA. V dropped 4 bases and J dropped 4; count of bases not matched to a gene: 12. The CDR3 loop spans 17 amino acids. The CDR3 region is CASSSLRDRGPRTEAFF. The CDR3 coding sequence is TGTGCCAGCAGCTCCCTCCGAGACAGGGGGCCGCGCACTGAAGCTTTCTTT.

This clonotype was seen repeatedly, ten times or more. The chain uses TRBV7-6 and TRBJ2-1; D is unclear. Per the germline V gene, CDR1 is SGHVS and CDR2 is FNYEAQ. The CDR3 length is 12 residues. Trimming took off 2 bases at V and 5 bases at J, with 4 bases between the two ends. The CDR3 reads CASSLRNNEQFF. The DNA for the CDR3 is TGTGCCAGCAGCTTAAGAAACAATGAGCAGTTCTTC. The full variable domain, its missing parts supplied by reference TRBV7-6 and TRBJ2-1, is GAGVSQSPRYKVTKRGQDVALRCDPISGHVSLYWYRQALGQGPEFLTYFNYEAQQDKSGLPNDRFSAERPEGSISTLTIQRTEQRDSAMYRCASSLRNNEQFFGPGTRLTVL.

This clonotype was counted many times. V gene TRBV7-2 combines with J gene TRBJ2-1; the D gene is possibly TRBD2 (6 bases). The CDR3 length is 16 residues. Between the trimmed V and J ends, which lost 5 bases and 5 bases, there was a span of 19 bases. Germline CDR1 and CDR2: SGHTA and FQGNSA. The CDR3 sequence: CASSRYKGLSDNEQFF. DNA for the CDR3: TGTGCCAGCAGCCGATACAAAGGACTAAGCGACAATGAGCAGTTCTTC.

The sample holds many counts of this clonotype. The gene calls are TRBV28 and TRBJ1-2; D unresolved. CDR1 and CDR2 from the germline V gene are MDHEN and SYDVKM. V was clipped by 4 bases and J by 8 bases, with 11 bases between them. The CDR3 has 12 amino acids. CDR3 sequence (DNA): TGTGCCAGCAGTTCCTCCTCTGTCGGCTACACCTTC. Amino acid sequence: CASSSSSVGYTF.